Described below is a single TCR beta chain sequence and its context. Its antigen is not known. This sample stems from a study of cytomegalovirus exposure and HLA in healthy donors. Study-wide points: Most observed TCR sequences were rare, whereas some public TCRs were detected in many donors.

The CDR3 runs 15 residues. Germline values: CDR1 SEHNR, CDR2 FQNEAQ (reference sequence). J gave up 5 bases and V 6 bases, and 9 bases lay outside the gene matches. Primers included in the PCR were 60 Vbeta and 13 Jbeta primers. Measured with immunoSEQ multiplex PCR; TCRdb has only the in-frame clones, and not every one. The data contain about 150,000 clones, 70% to 80% of them seen just once; the ten biggest clones take up around 7.2%. The material sequenced was PBMCs. The rearrangement joins TRBV7-9 to TRBJ2-7; 11 nucleotides agree with TRBD2. The receptor's source is a man aged 25 to 40 in good health and CMV-seropositive. The CDR3 region has the DNA TGTGCCAGCAGTTCTACTAGCGGGAGTAGTCACGAGCAGTACTTC. Residues: CASSSTSGSSHEQYF.